This T cell receptor beta chain was identified in a study of blood T cells in healthy people across ages. Then a second PCR, running about 6 to 12 cycles, was carried out with a sample-barcoded 5' primer and a J-beta primer mix. TCRdb reprocessed the 5' RACE reads with MiXCR, giving one entry per CDR3 protein. The sample carries around 2 million distinct CDR3 sequences, roughly two fifths recorded once. Concerning this clonotype itself: Its antigen is as yet unknown.

General observations from the study: Higher naive T cell percentage went strongly together with higher TCR beta diversity.

The CDR3 has 14 amino acids. Germline assignment: CDR1 ENHRY and CDR2 SYGVKD. V lost 10 bases to trimming and J lost 5 bases; unmatched junction nucleotides: 12. This TCR came from a human donor in good health. The chain has TRBV10-3 and TRBJ2-5; 8 positions match TRBD2. Material for sequencing was blood. The CDR3 nucleotides are TGTGCCAGCTCGGTAGCGGGGATGAGGGAGACCCAGTACTTC. It yields the protein CASSVAGMRETQYF.